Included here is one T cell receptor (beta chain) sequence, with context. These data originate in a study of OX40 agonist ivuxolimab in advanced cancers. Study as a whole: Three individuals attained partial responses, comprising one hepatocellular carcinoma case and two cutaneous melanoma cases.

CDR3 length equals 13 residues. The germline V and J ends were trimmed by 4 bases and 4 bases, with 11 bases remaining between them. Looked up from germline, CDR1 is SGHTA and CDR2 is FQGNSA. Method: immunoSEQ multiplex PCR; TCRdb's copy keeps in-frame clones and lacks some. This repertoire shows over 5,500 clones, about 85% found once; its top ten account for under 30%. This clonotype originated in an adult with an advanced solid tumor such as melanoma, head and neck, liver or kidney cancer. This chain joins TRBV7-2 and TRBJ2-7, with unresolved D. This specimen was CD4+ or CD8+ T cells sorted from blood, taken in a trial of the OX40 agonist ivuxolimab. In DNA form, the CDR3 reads TGTGCCAGCAGCTACGGTAGCCATTACGAGCAGTACTTC. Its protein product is CASSYGSHYEQYF.